This TCR beta chain was observed in a study of blood T cell repertoires in COVID-19 (dated by TCRdb to 2018 to 2020). In the study overall: ImmuneRACE Cohort 3 recovered participants were defined by two consecutive negative NP/OP PCR tests, healthcare professional clearance, or symptom resolution. Samples from collaborators originated in the United States, Italy and Spain and spanned both the acute and convalescent phases of COVID-19. The prospective study material was composed of cDNA or gDNA derived from T cells, B-cell-depleted T cells, or PBMCs. Deeply sampled blood TCRbeta repertoires from subjects exposed to, actively infected with, or recovered from COVID-19 were included in the dataset. A freely available public database, intended as a resource for researchers studying the immune response to SARS-CoV-2, is where the repertoires were released. Samples came from the ongoing ImmuneRACE study (first 160 participants) plus 1,254 subjects from 6 global collaborators. A de-identified subject ID, COVID-19 status, age in years and sex were almost always included in the sample metadata. Where available, HLA class I and class II types were taken from metadata supplied by the sample provider and were not determined by assay-based typing. Broader findings and caveats from the paper: How much clinical and demographic metadata was included differed by source and by participant, and the metadata was provided uncurated.

In the prospective study, participants were 18 to 89 years old, resided in 24 geographic areas of the United States, and were enrolled through a virtual design. In the prospective study, cohorts were assigned on the basis of participant-reported clinical history obtained from a screening survey and a study questionnaire. In the prospective study, mobile phlebotomists collected whole blood, serum and a nasopharyngeal or oropharyngeal swab from each participant. Participants in the prospective study had the option to provide additional blood draws and questionnaires over a roughly 2-month period. Prospective study blood samples were shipped either frozen or at room temperature before DNA extraction. The immunoSEQ Assay, a bias-controlled multiplex PCR, was used to amplify TCRbeta CDR3 regions from genomic DNA. The study's own analysis went as follows. Nucleated cell counts per sample were estimated from amplification of reference gene primers within the assay. To quantify the absolute abundance of each unique TCRbeta CDR3 rearrangement, sequence reads were collapsed and filtered. Productive Simpson clonality was computed per sample as the square root of Simpson's diversity index over productive rearrangements. TCRdb provides this immuneACCESS table in a form limited to in-frame rearrangements. Some clones are lacking; in checked studies, under half of them reflect an unresolved V gene, and why the rest are absent is not known. That table gives V, J and clone size, and the DNA gave D and trimming. This sample gives 210,000 or so clones in total; less than 90% of them show up just once. The top ten constitute over 3% of the sample.

CDR1 MNHEY and CDR2 SMNVEV were looked up in the germline V gene (reference sequence). From the cysteine up to the phenylalanine, the CDR3 has a length of 14 residues. Of the read, only the CDR3 DNA is kept; its 42 bases are in frame from base 1. The V and J ends are trimmed by 3 bases and 3 bases, leaving 12 bases between them. A note on this clone: The antigen it binds to is not known. One base away there is no much larger clone; base qualities are not given.

The sequenced material came from PBMCs or T cells enriched from blood (not recorded which). The clonotype was recovered from a woman aged 45-59 years in a cohort exposed to, infected with or recovered from COVID-19 (not recorded which). The sequence is built from TRBV27 and TRBJ2-7; 7 matching bases give a weak D call of TRBD2. Here is the DNA: TGTGCCAGCAGTTTCGTGGGGGGGCTCTACGAGCAGTACTTC. It is translated as CASSFVGGLYEQYF.